This TCR beta chain emerged from a study of T cells in Graves' hyperthyroidism and ophthalmopathy. Amplification yielded TCR beta CDR3 regions, with RNA transcripts as the source. The HTBI primer set was used in a first-round RT-PCR of the TCR CDR3. TCRdb redid the calling of the multiplex PCR reads with MiXCR, one entry per CDR3 protein. This table has 90,000 to 120,000 distinct CDR3 sequences, about 15% appearing once. The PBMCs had their origin in more than 9.5 ml of fresh peripheral blood. Sequenced: blood. This clonotype originated in a woman in her fifties or sixties with Graves' hyperthyroidism.

The CDR3 DNA is TGTGCCTGGAGTGTAGTGGGACCCTCTGGCCAGCGGGGCTCCTACAATGAGCAGTTCTTC. Its translation is CAWSVVGPSGQRGSYNEQFF. This chain uses TRBV30 with TRBJ2-1, with TRBD2 matching 7 bases. After removal of 0 bases from V and 0 bases from J, the junction contained 17 bases not matched to a gene. CDR3 length: 20 amino acids. Looked up from germline, CDR1 is GTSNPN and CDR2 is SVGIG (reference sequence).